This TCR beta chain was identified during a study of cytomegalovirus exposure and HLA in healthy donors. Overall study: Unique TCRs numbering 75 million to 95 million, obtained from HLA-typed donors, made up an early data release.

Study conclusions and caveats: Trimming of TCR beta V- and J-genes showed a link, identified in a later analysis, to a missense DCLRE1C variant.

PCR primers comprised 60 Vbeta and 13 Jbeta primers. Profiling relied on immunoSEQ multiplex PCR, and the TCRdb table lists in-frame clones only, not all of them. The sample records about 160,000 clones, almost 80% being singletons. Only a few counts were recorded for this clone. The antigen is unknown. With 1 base removed from V and 7 bases from J, the gap between germline ends came to 8 bases. Germline CDR1 GTSNPN, CDR2 SVGIG (reference sequence). The CDR3 is made up of 13 amino acids. This clonotype originated in a woman aged 45 to 65 in good health and CMV-seropositive. V is TRBV30 and J is TRBJ1-6; a possible D gene is TRBD1 (5 bases). The sequenced material came from PBMCs. CDR3: CAWSGGGNSPLHF. The CDR3 DNA reads as TGTGCCTGGAGTGGTGGGGGGAATTCACCCCTCCACTTT.